The rows below give T cell receptor beta chains drawn from one sample of a study of blood T cells in healthy people across ages. TCRdb ran MiXCR on the 5' RACE reads and lists one entry per CDR3 protein. Counted here are more than 800,000 distinct CDR3 sequences, about 28% occurring once; the ten biggest clones make up about 18%. Sequencing input: blood. The receptors shown here come from a woman of 80 years or more in good health. The CDR3 runs from the conserved cysteine through the conserved F or W. Each record gives: J gene, D gene, clone size, V gene, CDR3 DNA, CDR3 protein. A D gene is named only where the DNA matches it firmly. Clone size, where shown, is once, few, many, or a class for clones that have expanded.

>TRBJ2-2|-|-|TRBV6-5
TGTGCAACCAGCTGGGGCCAGCGGGCCGGGGAGCTGTTTTTT
CATSWGQRAGELFF
>TRBJ2-2|-|-|TRBV5-5
TGTGCCAGCAGCTTGAACCCGGGACCCAACACCGGGGAGCTGTTTTTT
CASSLNPGPNTGELFF
>TRBJ1-1|-|-|TRBV12-3/TRBV12-4
TGTGCCAGCAGGAGAATCGAGGGCGCTGAAGCTTTCTTT
CASRRIEGAEAFF
>TRBJ1-1|TRBD1|-|TRBV7-8
TGTGCCAGCAGCCCCTTCAGGGGGCCATCGAACACTGAAGCTTTCTTT
CASSPFRGPSNTEAFF
>TRBJ2-3|-|-|TRBV7-2
TGTGCCAGCAGCTTACTCCCCGGATGGCAGAGTATAGATACGCAGTATTTT
CASSLLPGWQSIDTQYF
>TRBJ2-3|TRBD2|-|TRBV20-1
TGCAGTGCCGCCGGGACTAGCGGAGATACGCAGTATTTT
CSAAGTSGDTQYF
>TRBJ1-1|TRBD1|few|TRBV6-5
TGTGCCAGCAGGGGGGACAGTGAAGCTTTCTTT
CASRGDSEAFF
>TRBJ1-6|TRBD1|-|TRBV5-5
TGTGCCAGCAGCGGACAGGGGGCGATGGATAATTCACCCCTCCACTTT
CASSGQGAMDNSPLHF
>TRBJ2-1|TRBD1|-|TRBV20-1
TGCAGTGCTGAGAAAGGACAGGGAGGACAGAAGTTCTACAATGAGCAGTTCTTC
CSAEKGQGGQKFYNEQFF
>TRBJ2-7|TRBD2|-|TRBV7-2
TGTGCCAGCAGCTTAGCCGGGGGGAGGTACAAGCAGTACTTC
CASSLAGGRYKQYF
>TRBJ2-3|TRBD2|many|TRBV29-1
TGCAGCGTCGGGATCGGGGGGGGATTTACGCAGTATTTT
CSVGIGGGFTQYF
>TRBJ2-3|TRBD2|-|TRBV5-6
TGTGCCAACAGCTCCCGACTAGCGGGGACGGATACGCAGTATTTT
CANSSRLAGTDTQYF
>TRBJ2-5|-|many|TRBV30
TGTGCCTGGAGTGAGGACACGGCCAAGACCCAGTACTTC
CAWSEDTAKTQYF
>TRBJ1-1|-|few|TRBV14
TGTGCCAGCAGCCGTGAGGGGAGGACTGAAGCTTTCTTT
CASSREGRTEAFF
>TRBJ2-5|-|few|TRBV10-3
TGTGCCATCATGGGGGGAGAGACCCAGTACTTC
CAIMGGETQYF
>TRBJ2-5|-|many|TRBV7-2
TGTGCCAGCAGCTTAGTAGGTCTGAGGACTATAGAAGAGACCCAGTACTTC
CASSLVGLRTIEETQYF
>TRBJ2-1|-|few|TRBV27
TGTGCCAGCAGTTGGGGCCGCCCTTACAATGAGCAGTTCTTC
CASSWGRPYNEQFF
>TRBJ1-2|TRBD1|many|TRBV12-3/TRBV12-4
TGTGCCAGCAGCTCAGGGGGGGCCAACTATGGCTACACCTTC
CASSSGGANYGYTF
>TRBJ2-1|TRBD2|many|TRBV5-1
TGCGCCAGCACCCCCTCGGGAGGCGACCCATACAATGAGCAGTTCTTC
CASTPSGGDPYNEQFF
>TRBJ1-6|-|many|TRBV9
TGTGCCAGCAGCGTCGAGGCCCTTCCTAATTCACCCCTCCACTTT
CASSVEALPNSPLHF
>TRBJ2-1|TRBD2|-|TRBV6-5
TGTGCCAGCAGTTACCAGAGCGGGGGGGCCCTGAGTGAGCAGTTCTTC
CASSYQSGGALSEQFF
>TRBJ2-3|TRBD2|-|TRBV6-1
TGTGCCAGCAGACACCTCGGGGGAGGGGGCACAGATACGCAGTATTTT
CASRHLGGGGTDTQYF
>TRBJ1-6|-|many|TRBV4-2
TGTGCCAGCAGCCCAAGATCGGAACAATATAATTCACCCCTCCACTTT
CASSPRSEQYNSPLHF
>TRBJ2-1|-|-|TRBV25-1
TGTGCCAGCAGTGACCTCACCGGGGGTGAGCAGTTCTTC
CASSDLTGGEQFF
>TRBJ2-1|-|many|TRBV7-6
TGTGCCAGCAGCTTAGCTTTTTCCAATGAGCAGTTCTTC
CASSLAFSNEQFF
>TRBJ2-1|TRBD2|-|TRBV7-2
TGTGCCAGCAGCTTAGTCGGTAGCGGGGGGGCGTGGGAGCAGTTCTTC
CASSLVGSGGAWEQFF
>TRBJ1-6|-|-|TRBV10-3
TGTGCCATCAGTGAGTCGTTTGATTCACCCCTCCACTTT
CAISESFDSPLHF
>TRBJ2-1|TRBD2|many|TRBV4-2
TGTGCCAGCAGCCAAGATGCTAGCGGGGGCATCAATGAGCAGTTCTTC
CASSQDASGGINEQFF
>TRBJ1-5|-|-|TRBV13
TGTGCCAGCAGCTTAGGCGGAGGAAGGGGGAACAATCAGCCCCAGCATTTT
CASSLGGGRGNNQPQHF
>TRBJ1-6|-|few|TRBV18
TGTGCCAGCTCACCACAGGGCGGTATGAGCTCCTATAATTCACCCCTCCACTTT
CASSPQGGMSSYNSPLHF
>TRBJ1-5|TRBD1|-|TRBV7-9
TGTGCCAGCAGCCCAGGGGGGGAACGGCAGCCCCAGCATTTT
CASSPGGERQPQHF
>TRBJ1-1|-|-|TRBV7-2
TGTGCCAGCAGCTTATGGTCACCGTTTGAAGCTTTCTTT
CASSLWSPFEAFF
>TRBJ1-2|-|few|TRBV30
TGTGCCTGGAGTTGGACAGTGGAGGAGGGCTACACCTTC
CAWSWTVEEGYTF
>TRBJ1-4|TRBD1|many|TRBV7-9
TGTGCCAGCAGCTTACGGGGACAGGGCGGTGAAAAACTGTTTTTT
CASSLRGQGGEKLFF
>TRBJ1-6|-|few|TRBV28
TGTGCCAGCAGTGCCCGGGATAATTCACCCCTCCACTTT
CASSARDNSPLHF
>TRBJ2-1|TRBD2|-|TRBV4-1
TGCGCCAGCAGCCAAGTTCTAGCGGGAGGGGGCAATGAGCAGTTCTTC
CASSQVLAGGGNEQFF
>TRBJ2-3|TRBD2|many|TRBV5-1
TGCGCCAGCAGCTTGTTTAGCGGGGGGACCCCCACAGATACGCAGTATTTT
CASSLFSGGTPTDTQYF